This T cell receptor (beta chain) comes out of a study of T cell repertoires in cytomegalovirus infection (dated 2019 in TCRdb). Study-wide context: Recently identified HLA-C-restricted CMV epitopes, whose presentation resists viral immunomodulation, were targeted by peptide stimulations together with well-studied HLA-B-restricted epitopes. Because public TCR beta signatures pointed to carriage of CMV infection together with the matching HLA type, the HLA type of each donor mattered for the analysis. The paper's findings and limits, for the study overall: The ex vivo response was dominated by HLA-C-restricted CMV-specific TCR beta clonotypes, which also provided the single most frequent clonotype in two of eight donors. Cumulative frequency of public TCR beta family members discriminated carriers of CMV infection plus the relevant HLA type in this cohort and an independent approximately 360-donor cohort.

The trim is 5 bases for V and 4 bases for J, with a gap of 14 bases between the germline ends. The germline V gene (reference sequence) gives CDR1 as SEHNR and CDR2 as FQNEAQ. Measured from the cysteine to the phenylalanine, the CDR3 is 14 residues long. The DNA shown is the 42-base CDR3, in frame from base 1. The table lists this clonotype with a few counts. This receptor's antigen is unknown. It has no much larger one-base neighbor in the sample; base qualities were not kept. The treatment or condition tag for this specimen amounts to: in vitro stimulation with specific CMV peptide epitopes to enrich CMV-specific T cells. These reads were obtained on an Illumina HiSeq 1500. The raw public reads went through TCRdb reprocessing: fastp at Q25, MiXCR clone calling, in-frame beta chains kept. Every distinct CDR3 protein forms one entry, paired with its most common genes and DNA. This sample has 750,000 to 900,000 distinct CDR3 sequences in its table, and approximately 32% of those were observed once. The top ten hold about an eighth of the sample.

Sequenced here: cultured CD8+ T cells from PBMCs, sampled from culture after CMV antigen stimulation. The chain links TRBV7-9 with TRBJ2-5; the D element might be TRBD1 or TRBD2, as each aligns at 5 bases. This sequence was found in a human donor in good health (CMV status not recorded). Some clones in this sample may be carry-over from other donors' samples. The sequence in DNA is TGTGCCAGCAGCCACCCCAGGGAGAGAGAGACCCAGTACTTC. This sequence encodes CASSHPRERETQYF.